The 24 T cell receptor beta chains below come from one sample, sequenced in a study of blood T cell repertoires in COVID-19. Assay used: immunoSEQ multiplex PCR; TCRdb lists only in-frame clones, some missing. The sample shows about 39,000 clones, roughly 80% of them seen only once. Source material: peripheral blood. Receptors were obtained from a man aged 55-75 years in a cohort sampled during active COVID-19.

CDR3 amino acids: CATHRADNEKLFF. The CDR3 bases are TGTGCCACCCACAGGGCCGATAATGAAAAACTGTTTTTT. V is TRBV6-5 and J is TRBJ1-4; D is possibly TRBD1 (6 bases). CDR3 length: 13 residues. Germline values: CDR1 MNHEY, CDR2 SVGAGI. The V end was cut by 10 bases, the J end by 4 bases, with 13 bases between.

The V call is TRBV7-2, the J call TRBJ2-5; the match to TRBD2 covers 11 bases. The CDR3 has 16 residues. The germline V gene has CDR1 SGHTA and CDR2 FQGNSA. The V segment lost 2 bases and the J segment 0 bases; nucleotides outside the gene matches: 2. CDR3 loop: CASSLRGLADQETQYF. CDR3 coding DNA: TGTGCCAGCAGCTTACGGGGACTAGCGGACCAAGAGACCCAGTACTTC. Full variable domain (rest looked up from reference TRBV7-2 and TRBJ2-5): GAGVSQSPSNKVTEKGKDVELRCDPISGHTALYWYRQSLGQGLEFLIYFQGNSAPDKSGLPSDRFSAERTGGSVSTLTIQRTQQEDSAVYLCASSLRGLADQETQYFGPGTRLLVL.

The CDR3 loop reads CASSLVGGKETQYF. CDR3 sequence (DNA): TGTGCCAGCAGCTTAGTAGGGGGCAAGGAGACCCAGTACTTC. The chain carries TRBV7-9 and TRBJ2-5; 7 bases align to TRBD1. Germline CDR1 SEHNR, CDR2 FQNEAQ (reference sequence). This CDR3 has 14 amino acids. V was clipped by 1 base and J by 5 bases; unmatched bases: 4.

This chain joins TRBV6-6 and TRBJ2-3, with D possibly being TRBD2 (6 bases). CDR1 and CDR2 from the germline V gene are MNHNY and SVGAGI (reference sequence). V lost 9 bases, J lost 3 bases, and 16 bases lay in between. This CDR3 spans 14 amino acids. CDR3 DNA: TGTGCCAGTGTATCGGGGGTCCTGACAGATACGCAGTATTTT. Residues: CASVSGVLTDTQYF.

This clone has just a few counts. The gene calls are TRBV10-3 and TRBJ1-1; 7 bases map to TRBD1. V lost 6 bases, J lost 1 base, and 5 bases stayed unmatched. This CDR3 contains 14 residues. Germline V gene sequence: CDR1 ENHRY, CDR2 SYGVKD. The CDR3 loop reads CAIRSRQGNTEAFF. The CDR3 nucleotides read TGTGCCATCAGGTCACGACAGGGGAACACTGAAGCTTTCTTT.

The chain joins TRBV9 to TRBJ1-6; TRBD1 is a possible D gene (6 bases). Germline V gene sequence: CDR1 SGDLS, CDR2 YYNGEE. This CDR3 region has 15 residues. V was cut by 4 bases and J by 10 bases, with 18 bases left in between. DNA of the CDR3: TGTGCCAGCAGCCCAACGACAGGAGTACGGTCACCCCTCCACTTT. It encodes CASSPTTGVRSPLHF.

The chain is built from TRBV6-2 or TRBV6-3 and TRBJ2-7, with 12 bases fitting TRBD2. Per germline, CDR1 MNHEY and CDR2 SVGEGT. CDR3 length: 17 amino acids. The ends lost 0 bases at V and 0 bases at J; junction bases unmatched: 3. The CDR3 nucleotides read TGTGCCAGCAGTTACTCCACTAGCGGGGGGCCCTCCTACGAGCAGTACTTC. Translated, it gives CASSYSTSGGPSYEQYF.

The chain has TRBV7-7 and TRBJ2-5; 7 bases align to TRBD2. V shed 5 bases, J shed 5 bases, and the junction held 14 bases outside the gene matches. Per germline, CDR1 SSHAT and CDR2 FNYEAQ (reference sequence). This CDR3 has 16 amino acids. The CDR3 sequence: CASSKRPGTTGETQYF. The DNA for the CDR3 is TGTGCCAGCAGCAAAAGACCGGGGACTACCGGTGAGACCCAGTACTTC.

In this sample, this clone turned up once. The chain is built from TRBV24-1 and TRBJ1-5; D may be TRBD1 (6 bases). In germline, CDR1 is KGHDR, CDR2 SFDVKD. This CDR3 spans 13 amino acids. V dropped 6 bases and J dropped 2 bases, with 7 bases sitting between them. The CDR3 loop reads CATSSGGNQPQHF. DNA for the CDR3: TGTGCCACCAGTTCAGGGGGCAATCAGCCCCAGCATTTT.

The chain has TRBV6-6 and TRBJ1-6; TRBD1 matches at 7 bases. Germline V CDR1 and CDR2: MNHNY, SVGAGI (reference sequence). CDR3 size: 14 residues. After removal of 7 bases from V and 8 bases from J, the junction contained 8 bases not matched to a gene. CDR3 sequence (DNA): TGTGCCAGCAATAGACAGGGCGGGGATTCACCCCTCCACTTT. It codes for CASNRQGGDSPLHF.

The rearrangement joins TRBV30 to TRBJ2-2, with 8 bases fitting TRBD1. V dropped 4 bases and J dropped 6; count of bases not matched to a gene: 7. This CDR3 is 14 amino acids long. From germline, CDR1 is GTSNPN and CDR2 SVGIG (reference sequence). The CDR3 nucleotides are TGTGCCTGGAATCACGGGACAGGAGCCGGGGAGCTGTTTTTT. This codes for CAWNHGTGAGELFF.

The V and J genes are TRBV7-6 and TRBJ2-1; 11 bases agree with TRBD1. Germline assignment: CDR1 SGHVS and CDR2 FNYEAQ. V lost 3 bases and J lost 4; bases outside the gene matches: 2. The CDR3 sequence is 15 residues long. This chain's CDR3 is CASSFGQGAYNEQFF. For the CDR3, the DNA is TGTGCCAGCAGCTTCGGACAGGGGGCTTACAATGAGCAGTTCTTC.

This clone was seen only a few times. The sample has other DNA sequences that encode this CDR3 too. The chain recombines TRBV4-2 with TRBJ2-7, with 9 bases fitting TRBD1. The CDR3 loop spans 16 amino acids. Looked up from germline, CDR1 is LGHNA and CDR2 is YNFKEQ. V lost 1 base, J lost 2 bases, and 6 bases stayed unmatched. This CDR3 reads CASSQAGTGRAYEQYF. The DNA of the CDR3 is TGTGCCAGCAGCCAAGCCGGGACAGGGAGAGCCTACGAGCAGTACTTC.

CDR3 DNA: TGTGCCAGCAGCCCCGGACAGGGGGGAAGTTCACCCCTCCACTTT. It encodes CASSPGQGGSSPLHF. The chain couples TRBV9 to TRBJ1-6, with 10 bases fitting TRBD1. This CDR3 comprises 15 residues. The germline V gene encodes CDR1 SGDLS and CDR2 YYNGEE. V trimming: 4 bases; J trimming: 9 bases; junction bases outside the gene matches: 7.

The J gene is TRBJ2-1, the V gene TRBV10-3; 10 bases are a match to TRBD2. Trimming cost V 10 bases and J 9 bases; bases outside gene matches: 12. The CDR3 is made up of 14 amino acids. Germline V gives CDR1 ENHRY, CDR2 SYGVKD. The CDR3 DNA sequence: TGTGCCACTGAAGCGGGAGGGCCTATGGGTGAGCAGTTCTTC. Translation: CATEAGGPMGEQFF.

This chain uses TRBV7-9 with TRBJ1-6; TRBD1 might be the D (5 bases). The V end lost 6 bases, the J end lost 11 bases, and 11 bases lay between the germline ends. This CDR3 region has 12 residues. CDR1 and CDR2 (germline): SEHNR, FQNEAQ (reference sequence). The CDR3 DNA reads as TGTGCCAGCAGTCGGGGGGAGCCACCCCTCCACTTT. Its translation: CASSRGEPPLHF.

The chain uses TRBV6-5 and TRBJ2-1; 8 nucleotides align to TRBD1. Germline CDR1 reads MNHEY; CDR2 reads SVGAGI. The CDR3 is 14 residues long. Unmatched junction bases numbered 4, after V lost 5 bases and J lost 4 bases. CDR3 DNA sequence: TGTGCCAGCAGTAACCGGGACAGGTACAATGAGCAGTTCTTC. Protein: CASSNRDRYNEQFF.

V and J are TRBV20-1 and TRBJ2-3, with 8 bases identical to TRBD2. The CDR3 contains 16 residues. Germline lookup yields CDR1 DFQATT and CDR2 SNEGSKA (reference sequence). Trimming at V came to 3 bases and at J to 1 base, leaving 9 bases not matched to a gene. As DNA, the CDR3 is TGCAGTGCTAGTAGGGCCAGCGGGAGTGGCACAGATACGCAGTATTTT. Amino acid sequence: CSASRASGSGTDTQYF.

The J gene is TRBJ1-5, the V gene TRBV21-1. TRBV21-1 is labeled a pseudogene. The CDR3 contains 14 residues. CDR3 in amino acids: CASRGGPGNQPQHF. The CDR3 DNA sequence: TGTGCCAGCAGGGGGGGGCCCGGCAATCAGCCCCAGCATTTT.

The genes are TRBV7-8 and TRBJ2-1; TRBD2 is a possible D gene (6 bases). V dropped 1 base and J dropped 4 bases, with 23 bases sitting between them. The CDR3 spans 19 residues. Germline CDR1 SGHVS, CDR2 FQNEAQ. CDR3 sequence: CASSLVWGVNGSSYNEQFF. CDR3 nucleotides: TGTGCCAGCAGCTTAGTGTGGGGGGTGAATGGGTCTTCATACAATGAGCAGTTCTTC.

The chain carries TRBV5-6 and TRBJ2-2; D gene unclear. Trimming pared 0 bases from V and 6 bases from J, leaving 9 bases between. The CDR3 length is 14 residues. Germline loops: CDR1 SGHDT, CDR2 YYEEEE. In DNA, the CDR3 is TGTGCCAGCAGCTTGGCGCCACTTGCCGGGGAGCTGTTTTTT. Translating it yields CASSLAPLAGELFF.

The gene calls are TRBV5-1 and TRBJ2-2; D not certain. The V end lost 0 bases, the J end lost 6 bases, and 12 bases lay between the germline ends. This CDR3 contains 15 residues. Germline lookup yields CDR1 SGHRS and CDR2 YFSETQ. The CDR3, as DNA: TGCGCCAGCAGCTTGGAGGTAGCCGGCTCCGGGGAGCTGTTTTTT. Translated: CASSLEVAGSGELFF.

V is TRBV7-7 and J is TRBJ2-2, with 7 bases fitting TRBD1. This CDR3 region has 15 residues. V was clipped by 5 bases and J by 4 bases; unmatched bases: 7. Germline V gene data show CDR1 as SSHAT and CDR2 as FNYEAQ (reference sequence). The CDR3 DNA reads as TGTGCCAGCAGCCCGACAGGGTCCGGCACCGGGGAGCTGTTTTTT. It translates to CASSPTGSGTGELFF. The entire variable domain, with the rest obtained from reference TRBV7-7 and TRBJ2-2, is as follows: GAGVSQSPRYKVTKRGQDVTLRCDPISSHATLYWYQQALGQGPEFLTYFNYEAQPDKSGLPSDRFSAERPEGSISTLTIQRTEQRDSAMYRCASSPTGSGTGELFFGEGSRLTVL.

The CDR3 region is CASSLETGPTYGYTF. In DNA, the CDR3 is TGTGCCAGCAGCTTAGAGACAGGTCCAACCTATGGCTACACCTTC. The rearrangement links TRBV7-9 to TRBJ1-2; perhaps TRBD1 as D (6 bases). The germline gives CDR1 SEHNR, CDR2 FQNEAQ (reference sequence). CDR3 length: 15 residues. V was trimmed by 1 base and J by 4 bases, leaving 13 bases between them.